Sequencing of this T cell receptor (beta chain) was carried out in a study of blood T cell repertoires in COVID-19. Produced via immunoSEQ multiplex PCR; TCRdb's table is partial and in-frame only. The data show 200,000 to 300,000 clones, with about 88% seen just once and roughly 2% held by the top ten. Germline values: CDR1 SGHRS, CDR2 YFSETQ. The CDR3 is 12 amino acids. V dropped 0 bases and J dropped 14 bases, with 12 bases sitting between them. The chain is built from TRBV5-1 and TRBJ2-1; no clear D gene. The sample comprised peripheral blood. The sequence came from a man between 25 and 39 years old with active or convalescent COVID-19. The CDR3 protein is CASSLVGDQKFF. CDR3 coding DNA: TGCGCCAGCAGCTTGGTTGGAGATCAAAAGTTCTTC. The full variable domain, in which reference TRBV5-1 and TRBJ2-1 provide the parts outside the CDR3, is KAGVTQTPRYLIKTRGQQVTLSCSPISGHRSVSWYQQTPGQGLQFLFEYFSETQRNKGNFPGRFSGRQFSNSRSEMNVSTLELGDSALYLCASSLVGDQKFFGPGTRLTVL.